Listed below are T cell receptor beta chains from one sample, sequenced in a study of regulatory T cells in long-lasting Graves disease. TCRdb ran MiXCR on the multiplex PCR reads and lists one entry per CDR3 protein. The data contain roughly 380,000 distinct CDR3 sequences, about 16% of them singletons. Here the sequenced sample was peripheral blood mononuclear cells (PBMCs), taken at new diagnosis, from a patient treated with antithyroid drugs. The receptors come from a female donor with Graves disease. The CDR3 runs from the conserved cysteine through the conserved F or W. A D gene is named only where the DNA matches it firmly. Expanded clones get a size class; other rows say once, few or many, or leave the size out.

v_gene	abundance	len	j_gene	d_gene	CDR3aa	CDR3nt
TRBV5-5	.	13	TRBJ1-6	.	CASSLEGESPLHF	TGTGCCAGCAGCTTGGAGGGGGAATCACCCCTCCACTTT
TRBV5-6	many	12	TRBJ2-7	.	CASSLGQYEQYF	TGTGCCAGCAGCTTGGGGCAGTACGAGCAGTACTTC
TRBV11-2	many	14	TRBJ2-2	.	CASSNTASPGELFF	TGTGCCAGCAGCAATACAGCTTCCCCCGGGGAGCTGTTTTTT
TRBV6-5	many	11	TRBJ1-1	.	CASSYGGEAFF	TGTGCCAGCAGTTACGGCGGAGAAGCTTTCTTT
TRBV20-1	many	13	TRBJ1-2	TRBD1	CSAPLGTGPGYTF	TGCAGTGCCCCCCTGGGGACAGGGCCTGGCTACACCTTC
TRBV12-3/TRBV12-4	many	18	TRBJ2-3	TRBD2	CASILLGLAGERTDTQYF	TGTGCCAGCATCCTACTAGGACTAGCGGGAGAGAGGACAGATACGCAGTATTTT
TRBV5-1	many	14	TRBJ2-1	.	CASSLVSVTNEQFF	TGCGCCAGCAGCTTGGTGAGCGTTACCAATGAGCAGTTCTTC
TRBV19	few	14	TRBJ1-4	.	CASTPRRGDEKLFF	TGTGCCAGTACCCCTCGGAGGGGGGATGAAAAACTGTTTTTT
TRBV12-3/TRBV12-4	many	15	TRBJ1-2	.	CASSLGQRPIYGYTF	TGTGCCAGCAGTTTAGGGCAGAGGCCCATCTATGGCTACACCTTC
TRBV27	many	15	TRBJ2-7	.	CASSLNPHGPYEQYF	TGTGCCAGCAGTTTGAACCCCCATGGGCCCTACGAGCAGTACTTC
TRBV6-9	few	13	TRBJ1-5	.	CASSYSANQPQHF	TGTGCCAGCAGTTACTCAGCGAATCAGCCCCAGCATTTT
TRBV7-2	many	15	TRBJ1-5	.	CASSPASGGNQPQHF	TGTGCCAGCAGCCCGGCCTCGGGTGGCAATCAGCCCCAGCATTTT
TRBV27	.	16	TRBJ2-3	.	CASSLSGVRVTDTQYF	TGTGCCAGCAGTTTATCAGGGGTTCGTGTCACAGATACGCAGTATTTT
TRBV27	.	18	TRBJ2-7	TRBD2	CASSFRYPAGSGRYEQYF	TGTGCCAGCAGTTTTCGGTACCCAGCGGGATCCGGAAGGTACGAGCAGTACTTC
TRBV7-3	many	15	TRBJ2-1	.	CASSPAPEPYNEQFF	TGTGCCAGCAGCCCCGCCCCCGAGCCGTACAATGAGCAGTTCTTC
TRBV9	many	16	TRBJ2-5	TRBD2	CASSVGTSGMGETQYF	TGTGCCAGCAGCGTAGGGACTAGCGGGATGGGAGAGACCCAGTACTTC
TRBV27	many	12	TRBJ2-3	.	CASSAITDTQYF	TGTGCCAGCAGTGCGATCACAGATACGCAGTATTTT
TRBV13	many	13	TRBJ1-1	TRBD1	CATEDRGNTEAFF	TGTGCCACCGAGGACAGGGGGAACACTGAAGCTTTCTTT
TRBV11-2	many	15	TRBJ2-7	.	CASSPPGGNLYEQYF	TGTGCCAGCAGCCCACCAGGCGGAAACCTCTACGAGCAGTACTTC
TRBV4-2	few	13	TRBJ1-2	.	CASSQKQVYGYTF	TGTGCCAGCAGCCAAAAACAGGTATATGGCTACACCTTC
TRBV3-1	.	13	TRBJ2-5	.	CASSQGNRGTQYF	TGTGCCAGCAGCCAAGGAAATCGCGGGACCCAGTACTTC
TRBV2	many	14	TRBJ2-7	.	CASNPREWPYEQYF	TGTGCCAGCAATCCCAGGGAGTGGCCCTACGAGCAGTACTTC
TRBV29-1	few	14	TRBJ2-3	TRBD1	CSVDVTGGTDTQYF	TGCAGCGTTGACGTTACAGGGGGTACAGATACGCAGTATTTT
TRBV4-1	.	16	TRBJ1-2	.	CASSQERKGATRRYTF	TGCGCCAGCAGCCAAGAGAGGAAGGGAGCAACCCGACGCTACACCTTC
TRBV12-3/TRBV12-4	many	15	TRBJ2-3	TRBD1	CASSLERTGLGTQYF	TGTGCCAGCAGTTTGGAGAGGACAGGGCTGGGTACGCAGTATTTT
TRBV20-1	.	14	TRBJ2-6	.	CSARDSSGANVLTF	TGCAGTGCTAGAGACAGCTCTGGGGCCAACGTCCTGACTTTC
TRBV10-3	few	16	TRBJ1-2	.	CAITTNRVGGIYGYTF	TGTGCCATCACCACTAACAGGGTGGGGGGGATCTATGGCTACACCTTC
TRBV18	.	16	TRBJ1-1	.	CASSPPAQSRNTEAFF	TGTGCCAGCTCACCACCGGCCCAGAGTCGGAACACTGAAGCTTTCTTT
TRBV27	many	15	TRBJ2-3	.	CASSLGGIGADTQYF	TGTGCCAGCAGTTTAGGAGGGATCGGAGCAGATACGCAGTATTTT
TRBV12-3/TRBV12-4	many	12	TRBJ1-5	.	CASQKGNQPQHF	TGTGCCAGCCAAAAGGGCAATCAGCCCCAGCATTTT
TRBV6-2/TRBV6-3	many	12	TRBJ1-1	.	CASKFARLEAFF	TGTGCCAGCAAGTTCGCGAGATTGGAAGCTTTCTTT
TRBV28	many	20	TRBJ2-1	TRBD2	CASSSIAGDGIKSSYNEQFF	TGTGCCAGCAGTTCCATAGCGGGGGATGGGATTAAGAGCTCCTACAATGAGCAGTTCTTC
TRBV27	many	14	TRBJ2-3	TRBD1	CASSPQGQGDTQYF	TGTGCCAGCAGTCCACAGGGGCAAGGGGATACGCAGTATTTT
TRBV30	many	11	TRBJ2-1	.	CAWSAGLQQFF	TGTGCCTGGAGTGCAGGTTTACAGCAGTTCTTC
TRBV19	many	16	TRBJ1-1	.	CASSIHQFRANTEAFF	TGTGCCAGTAGTATTCATCAGTTCAGGGCCAACACTGAAGCTTTCTTT
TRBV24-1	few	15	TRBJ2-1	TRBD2	CATSVGTSGYNEQFF	TGTGCCACCAGTGTCGGGACTAGCGGTTACAATGAGCAGTTCTTC
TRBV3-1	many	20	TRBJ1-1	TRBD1	CASSQDAGWGQSNPNTEAFF	TGTGCCAGCAGCCAAGATGCTGGTTGGGGACAGTCCAACCCGAACACTGAAGCTTTCTTT
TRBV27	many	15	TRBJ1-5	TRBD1	CASSDRADSNQPQHF	TGTGCCAGCAGCGACAGGGCAGATAGCAATCAGCCCCAGCATTTT
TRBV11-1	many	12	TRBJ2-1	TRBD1	CASSQQGYEQFF	TGTGCCAGCAGCCAACAGGGGTATGAGCAGTTCTTC
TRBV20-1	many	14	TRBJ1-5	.	CSAQVWGGNQPQHF	TGCAGTGCTCAGGTCTGGGGGGGAAATCAGCCCCAGCATTTT
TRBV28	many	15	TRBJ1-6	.	CASTRGTHVDSPLHF	TGTGCCAGCACCCGCGGGACCCACGTGGATTCACCCCTCCACTTT
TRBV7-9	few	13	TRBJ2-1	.	CASSPTRDPGPFF	TGTGCCAGCAGTCCTACTCGGGACCCAGGGCCCTTCTTC